One sample yielded the 21 T cell receptor beta chains listed below, sequenced in a study of T cell repertoires in cytomegalovirus infection (dated by TCRdb to between 2017 and 2020). These receptors have no known antigen. Per the publication, the treatment or condition label means: in vitro stimulation with specific CMV peptide epitopes to enrich CMV-specific T cells. The run used an Illumina HiSeq 1500. The public sequencing data were trimmed at Q25 with fastp and processed into clonotypes with MiXCR by TCRdb, which kept only in-frame beta chains. Each CDR3 protein appears once, grouped with its most common genes and DNA. The sample table lists roughly 700,000 distinct CDR3 sequences, around 31% of them with a count of one. The top ten clones comprise around a sixth of the sample. Source: cultured PBMCs, taken from culture after CMV antigen stimulation. All receptors come from a human donor in good health (CMV status not recorded). Some clones in this sample may be carry-over from other donors' samples.

This clonotype came up many times. V is TRBV7-8 and J is TRBJ2-7; either TRBD1 or TRBD2 may fit D (5 bases each). CDR1 is SGHVS and CDR2 is FQNEAQ in the germline V gene. Trimming removed 7 bases from V and 3 bases from J, with 16 bases in between. This CDR3 spans 14 amino acids. This CDR3 is CASNPDWGYYEQYF. CDR3 nucleotide sequence: TGTGCCAGCAACCCAGATTGGGGGTACTACGAGCAGTACTTC.

This clonotype has more than one count but fewer than ten. The rearrangement uses TRBV11-2 and TRBJ2-7; tentative D call: TRBD2 (5 bases). V lost 2 bases and J lost 1, with 21 bases in between. The CDR3 is 18 amino acids. From germline, CDR1 is SGHAT and CDR2 FQNNGV. In nucleotides, the CDR3 is TGTGCCAGCAGCTTATTCGAATGGGAGAGCGCAAAATCCTACGAGCAGTACTTC. This sequence encodes CASSLFEWESAKSYEQYF.

This clonotype was observed many times. DNA for the CDR3: TGTGCCAGCAGCTTATGGCCCCGGGGGGGACTAGCTGGTTGGAATGAGCAGTTCTTC. Translated, it gives CASSLWPRGGLAGWNEQFF. The rearrangement joins TRBV11-2 to TRBJ2-1; TRBD2 agrees at 9 bases. The ends lost 2 bases at V and 7 bases at J; junction bases unmatched: 18. CDR3 length: 19 residues. Germline assignment: CDR1 SGHAT and CDR2 FQNNGV.

The rearrangement links TRBV7-6 to TRBJ2-7, with D maybe TRBD1 (6 bases). The CDR3 covers 15 residues. Germline CDR1 and CDR2: SGHVS and FNYEAQ. Trimming shortened V by 4 bases and J by 2 bases, and 15 bases separated the two germline ends. CDR3 sequence reads: CASSSRGTLPYEQYF. The CDR3 bases are TGTGCCAGCAGCTCCCGAGGGACATTGCCCTACGAGCAGTACTTC.

There are a few counts of this clonotype. CDR3 loop: CASSLDWVLDNEQFF. The CDR3 nucleotides read TGTGCCAGCAGCTTAGATTGGGTTCTGGACAATGAGCAGTTCTTC. The V and J genes are TRBV7-8 and TRBJ2-1, with D uncertain. The V gene's germline CDR1 is SGHVS and CDR2 FQNEAQ. This CDR3 comprises 15 residues. Between the trimmed V and J ends, which lost 1 base and 5 bases, there was a span of 12 bases. Based on the CDR3 plus reference TRBV7-8 and TRBJ2-1, the full variable domain is GAGVSQSPRYKVAKRGQDVALRCDPISGHVSLFWYQQALGQGPEFLTYFQNEAQLDKSGLPSDRFFAERPEGSVSTLKIQRTQQEDSAVYLCASSLDWVLDNEQFFGPGTRLTVL.

The chain employs TRBV4-1 and TRBJ2-3; D is unresolved. Trimming took off 4 bases at V and 4 bases at J, with 21 bases between the two ends. CDR3 size: 17 residues. Per germline, CDR1 MGHRA and CDR2 YSYEKL. As DNA, the CDR3 is TGCGCCAGCAGCCCCCATGGCGGAACCCCTCCGGCAGATACGCAGTATTTT. It yields the protein CASSPHGGTPPADTQYF.

This clonotype was detected many times. The rearrangement links TRBV6-1 to TRBJ1-5; D not certain. The CDR3 is 15 residues long. Germline V CDR1 and CDR2: MNHNS, SASEGT. Trimming removed 6 bases from V and 0 bases from J, with 12 bases in between. The CDR3 DNA follows: TGTGCCAGCAGCCGTGGACCGTTTAGCAATCAGCCCCAGCATTTT. Encoded protein: CASSRGPFSNQPQHF.

This clonotype was seen more than once but under ten times. This chain connects TRBV6-1 to TRBJ2-5; 8 nucleotides line up with TRBD1. CDR3 length equals 14 residues. Germline V gives CDR1 MNHNS, CDR2 SASEGT. The trim removed 6 bases at V and 3 bases at J, leaving 6 bases unmatched. CDR3 DNA: TGTGCCAGCAGCCTCAGGGGGCTGGAAGAGACCCAGTACTTC. Encoded protein: CASSLRGLEETQYF.

V and J are TRBV11-2 and TRBJ1-1, with D perhaps matching TRBD1 (5 bases). This CDR3 comprises 15 residues. Trimming cost V 4 bases and J 3 bases, with 15 bases left between them. The V gene's germline CDR1 is SGHAT and CDR2 FQNNGV. As DNA, the CDR3 is TGTGCCAGCAGCTCCCCGCGGGGGTCGGACACTGAAGCTTTCTTT. Translated, it gives CASSSPRGSDTEAFF.

Concerning this clonotype itself: A read error may account for a junction end that differs from germline. J is TRBJ1-1 and V is TRBV4-1, with no clear D. The germline V gene has CDR1 MGHRA and CDR2 YSYEKL. This CDR3 is built from 14 residues. The CDR3 DNA follows: TGCGCCAGCAGACAAGAAAGTGGAGCCACTGAAGCTTTCTTT. Amino acid sequence: CASRQESGATEAFF.

The chain links TRBV5-1 to TRBJ2-1; D is uncertain. This CDR3 spans 15 amino acids. Germline CDR1 reads SGHRS; CDR2 reads YFSETQ. Between the trimmed V and J ends, which lost 0 bases and 9 bases, there was a span of 16 bases. CDR3 loop: CASSLGRVRVGEQFF. The CDR3 nucleotides are TGCGCCAGCAGCTTGGGACGAGTCCGGGTTGGTGAGCAGTTCTTC.

V usage is TRBV7-6 and J usage is TRBJ2-7; D gene uncertain. The V and J ends lost 6 bases and 6 bases respectively, with 12 bases between them. The CDR3 totals 12 residues. Germline values: CDR1 SGHVS, CDR2 FNYEAQ. The CDR3 DNA follows: TGTGCCAGCAGGTCTATCAAGGCCGAGCAGTACTTC. It translates to CASRSIKAEQYF. Based on the CDR3 plus reference TRBV7-6 and TRBJ2-7, the full variable domain is GAGVSQSPRYKVTKRGQDVALRCDPISGHVSLYWYRQALGQGPEFLTYFNYEAQQDKSGLPNDRFSAERPEGSISTLTIQRTEQRDSAMYRCASRSIKAEQYFGPGTRLTVT.

This clonotype was detected a few times. The V call is TRBV7-8, the J call TRBJ2-3; D is undetermined. V was clipped by 6 bases and J by 0 bases, with 16 bases between them. This CDR3 is 16 amino acids long. From germline, CDR1 is SGHVS and CDR2 FQNEAQ. The CDR3 region has the DNA TGTGCCAGCAGTTCCGGGCGTCCCCCTAGCACAGATACGCAGTATTTT. Protein: CASSSGRPPSTDTQYF. The variable domain in full, completed from reference TRBV7-8 and TRBJ2-3, reads GAGVSQSPRYKVAKRGQDVALRCDPISGHVSLFWYQQALGQGPEFLTYFQNEAQLDKSGLPSDRFFAERPEGSVSTLKIQRTQQEDSAVYLCASSSGRPPSTDTQYFGPGTRLTVL.

Ten or more counts support this clonotype. The chain joins TRBV7-2 to TRBJ2-1; D possibly corresponds to TRBD2 (5 bases). The ends were cut back, 4 bases at V and 8 bases at J, with 27 bases in the middle. CDR1 and CDR2 (germline): SGHTA, FQGNSA. This CDR3 region has 18 residues. The CDR3 coding sequence is TGTGCCAGCAGCTCTACCCAGAGGACCTTCCTAGCTGGGTATGAGCAGTTCTTC. It specifies CASSSTQRTFLAGYEQFF.

The chain couples TRBV20-1 to TRBJ1-3; TRBD1 matches 7 bases. The CDR3 covers 16 residues. V dropped 0 bases and J dropped 5; count of bases not matched to a gene: 10. Looked up from germline, CDR1 is DFQATT and CDR2 is SNEGSKA (reference sequence). The CDR3 loop reads CSAREPRGPLRNTIYF. CDR3 DNA sequence: TGCAGTGCTAGAGAACCGAGGGGGCCGTTACGAAACACCATATATTTT.

This clonotype was found a few times. V gene TRBV20-1 combines with J gene TRBJ2-3, with no clear D. Germline CDR1 is DFQATT and CDR2 is SNEGSKA (reference sequence). This CDR3 has 13 amino acids. Trimming left V 3 bases short and J 6 bases short, with 13 bases between. CDR3: CSASLPGGDTQYF. The CDR3, as DNA: TGCAGTGCTAGTCTCCCAGGTGGGGATACGCAGTATTTT.

This clonotype was observed a few times. The rearrangement uses TRBV12-3 or TRBV12-4 and TRBJ1-2; D is unresolved. V was cut by 7 bases and J by 7 bases, with 22 bases left in between. The CDR3 consists of 15 residues. The CDR3: CASTLISRSSGGYTF. CDR3 in DNA: TGTGCCAGCACCTTAATATCGCGCAGTTCGGGTGGCTACACCTTC.

Only a few counts were recorded for this clonotype. The chain recombines TRBV20-1 with TRBJ2-7; TRBD1 agrees at 9 bases. This CDR3 has 14 amino acids. Trimming at V came to 3 bases and at J to 6 bases, leaving 9 bases not matched to a gene. Germline V gives CDR1 DFQATT, CDR2 SNEGSKA (reference sequence). CDR3 nucleotides: TGCAGTGCTAGTCAAACCGGGACAGGGCCCGAGCAGTACTTC. Its protein is CSASQTGTGPEQYF.

The V and J genes are TRBV29-1 and TRBJ2-3; D is unresolved. This CDR3 has 13 residues. Trimming left V 0 bases short and J 0 bases short, with 4 bases between. Per germline, CDR1 SQVTM and CDR2 ANQGSEA. The CDR3, as DNA: TGCAGCGTTGAAGAGGACAGCACAGATACGCAGTATTTT. Translating it yields CSVEEDSTDTQYF.

The rearrangement joins TRBV6-5 to TRBJ2-1; TRBD1 aligns across 7 bases. This CDR3 has 15 residues. CDR1 and CDR2 from the germline V gene are MNHEY and SVGAGI. The J segment lost 5 bases and the V segment lost 0 bases, leaving 4 bases of the junction unmatched. Here the CDR3 reads CASSYSGTVNNEQFF. In DNA, the CDR3 is TGTGCCAGCAGTTACTCCGGGACAGTTAACAATGAGCAGTTCTTC.

This sequence joins TRBV10-3 and TRBJ2-7; TRBD1 aligns across 8 bases. With V trimmed by 11 bases and J by 5 bases, 11 bases remained unmatched. Germline CDR1 is ENHRY and CDR2 is SYGVKD. The CDR3 spans 13 residues. The CDR3 is CAANGQGSDEQYF. DNA of the CDR3: TGTGCCGCGAACGGACAGGGTAGCGACGAGCAGTACTTC.